Reported below is one TCR beta chain. This CDR3 has 14 residues. V lost 4 bases and J lost 5; bases outside the gene matches: 7. Germline lookup yields CDR1 SGHRS and CDR2 YFSETQ. These data come from a study of control samples from healthy donors and cancer patients. TCRdb's copy holds only in-frame clones and misses some; the assay was immunoSEQ multiplex PCR. The data contain about 170,000 clones, over 85% of them singletons. The TCR was taken from a woman between 55 and 75 years old in good health. The sample was blood. The rearrangement uses TRBV5-1 and TRBJ1-1, with TRBD1 matching 8 bases. CDR3 DNA: TGCGCCAGCAGCATTGCAGGGGGCGTTACTGAAGCTTTCTTT. This encodes CASSIAGGVTEAFF. The variable domain in full, completed from reference TRBV5-1 and TRBJ1-1, reads KAGVTQTPRYLIKTRGQQVTLSCSPISGHRSVSWYQQTPGQGLQFLFEYFSETQRNKGNFPGRFSGRQFSNSRSEMNVSTLELGDSALYLCASSIAGGVTEAFFGQGTRLTVV.